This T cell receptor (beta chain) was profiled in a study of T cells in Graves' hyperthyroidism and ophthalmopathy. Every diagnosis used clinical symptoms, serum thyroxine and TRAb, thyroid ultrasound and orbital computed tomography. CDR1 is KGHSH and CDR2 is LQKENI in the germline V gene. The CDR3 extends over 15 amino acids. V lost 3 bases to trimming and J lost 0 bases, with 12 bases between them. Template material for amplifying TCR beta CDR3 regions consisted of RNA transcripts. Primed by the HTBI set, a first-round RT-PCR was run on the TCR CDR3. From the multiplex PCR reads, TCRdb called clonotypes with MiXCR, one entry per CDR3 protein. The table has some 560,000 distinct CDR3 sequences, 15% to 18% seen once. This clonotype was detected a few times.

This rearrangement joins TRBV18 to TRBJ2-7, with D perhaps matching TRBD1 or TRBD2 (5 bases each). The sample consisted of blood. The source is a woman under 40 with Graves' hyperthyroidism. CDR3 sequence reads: CASSPNRDDSYEQYF. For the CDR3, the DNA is TGTGCCAGCTCACCGAACCGGGACGACTCCTACGAGCAGTACTTC. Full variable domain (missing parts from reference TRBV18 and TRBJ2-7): NAGVMQNPRHLVRRRGQEARLRCSPMKGHSHVYWYRQLPEEGLKFMVYLQKENIIDESGMPKERFSAEFPKEGPSILRIQQVVRGDSAAYFCASSPNRDDSYEQYFGPGTRLTVT.